This T cell receptor beta chain was profiled in a study of Tregs in tolerant kidney transplant recipients. V was clipped by 4 bases and J by 4 bases, with 8 bases between them. The CDR3 totals 12 residues. The germline CDR1 and CDR2 sequences are SGHDT and YYEEEE. As concerns this clone: Antigen unknown.

Using immunoSEQ multiplex PCR, the repertoire was profiled, and TCRdb retains in-frame clones only, with some absent. The data contain approximately 43,000 clones, about 89% of them singletons. Regarding the study as a whole: Expanding Tregs on activated donor B cells appeared to best identify donor-specific TCRbeta clones. This study did not directly address biological reproducibility. Few patients were studied, so findings need validation in larger groups.

The clonotype originates from a human donor in good health. The sample consisted of Tregs from blood. This rearrangement joins TRBV5-6 to TRBJ2-5; D is uncertain. The CDR3 here is CASSRTRETQYF. CDR3 in DNA: TGTGCCAGCAGCCGGACCCGAGAGACCCAGTACTTC.